This TCR beta chain was captured in a study of blood T cell repertoires in COVID-19. The repertoire was sequenced with immunoSEQ multiplex PCR; TCRdb's copy has only in-frame clones and lacks some. The table shows approximately 41,000 clones, with under 85% occurring only once. The CDR3 has 12 residues. V lost 5 bases, J lost 5 bases, and 9 bases lay in between. Germline assignment: CDR1 SGHVS and CDR2 FQNEAQ. The clonotype comes from a woman older than 75 with acute or convalescent COVID-19. J is TRBJ1-2 and V is TRBV7-8; D is ambiguous. The sequenced sample was peripheral blood. CDR3 coding DNA: TGTGCCAGCAGCCTTAACACGTATGGCTACACCTTC. As protein: CASSLNTYGYTF.